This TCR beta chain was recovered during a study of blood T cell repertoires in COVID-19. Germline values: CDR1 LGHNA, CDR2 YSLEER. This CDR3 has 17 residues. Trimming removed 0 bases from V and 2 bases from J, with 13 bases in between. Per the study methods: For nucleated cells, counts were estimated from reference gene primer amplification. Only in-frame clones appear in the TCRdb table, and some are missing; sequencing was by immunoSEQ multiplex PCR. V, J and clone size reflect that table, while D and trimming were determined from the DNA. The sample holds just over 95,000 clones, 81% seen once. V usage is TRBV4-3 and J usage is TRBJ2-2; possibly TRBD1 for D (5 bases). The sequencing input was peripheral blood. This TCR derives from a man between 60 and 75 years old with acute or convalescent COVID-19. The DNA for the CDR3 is TGCGCCAGCAGCCAAGATGATGAACAGGATAACACCGGGGAGCTGTTTTTT. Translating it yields CASSQDDEQDNTGELFF.